Presented here are 20 T cell receptor beta chains from one specimen sequenced in a study of T cell changes during pregnancy in multiple sclerosis. The method was immunoSEQ multiplex PCR; TCRdb's version includes in-frame clones alone and lacks a portion of them. This sample has around 31,000 clones; about nine tenths occur once, and the top ten carry about a tenth. The sequencing here drew on CD8+ T cells from peripheral blood mononuclear cells, taken in the first trimester of pregnancy. Every receptor here comes from a female donor with multiple sclerosis, enrolled in a pregnancy study.

The genes are TRBV30 and TRBJ2-7; TRBD1 matches at 8 bases. CDR1 and CDR2 from the germline V gene are GTSNPN and SVGIG (reference sequence). Trimming took 0 bases from V and 2 from J; bases not matched to a gene: 6. The CDR3 is made up of 15 amino acids. DNA of the CDR3: TGTGCCTGGAGTGTCCCCTGGACAGGGACCTACGAGCAGTACTTC. This codes for CAWSVPWTGTYEQYF.

The chain combines TRBV6-4 with TRBJ1-6, with D tentatively TRBD1 (6 bases). Germline values: CDR1 MRHNA, CDR2 SNTAGT. The V gene lost 4 bases and the J gene lost 5 bases, with 12 bases spanning the gap. The CDR3 consists of 15 residues. DNA for the CDR3: TGTGCCAGCAGTGCCGATCAGGGGAATAATTCACCCCTCCACTTT. Protein: CASSADQGNNSPLHF.

This chain links TRBV11-2 with TRBJ2-1; D may be TRBD2 (6 bases). Germline CDR1 SGHAT, CDR2 FQNNGV. The CDR3 consists of 15 residues. Trimming stripped 0 bases from V and 5 bases from J, with 11 bases between. DNA of the CDR3: TGTGCCAGCAGCTTAGACCGGGACTGGAACAATGAGCAGTTCTTC. Translation gives CASSLDRDWNNEQFF.

In this sample, this clone turned up a few times. The chain joins TRBV6-6 to TRBJ2-1, with 9 bases that match TRBD1. V shed 10 bases, J shed 4 bases, and the junction held 11 bases outside the gene matches. The length of the CDR3 is 15 residues. Germline V gene data show CDR1 as MNHNY and CDR2 as SVGAGI (reference sequence). CDR3 bases: TGTGCCACCGAGAGGGGACAGGGACATTACAATGAGCAGTTCTTC. The encoded protein is CATERGQGHYNEQFF.

The rearrangement uses TRBV7-5 and TRBJ2-7; no DNA check was done on the table's D call, TRBD1. TRBV7-5 is recorded as a pseudogene. This CDR3 spans 15 amino acids. CDR3: CARSHAGGFCYEQYF. The DNA of the CDR3 is TGTGCCAGAAGCCACGCAGGGGGTTTCTGCTACGAGCAGTACTTC.

The chain couples TRBV2 to TRBJ1-6, with D possibly TRBD1 on 6 matching bases. This CDR3 spans 18 amino acids. V was pared by 0 bases and J by 0 bases, with 12 bases between. From germline, CDR1 is SNHLY and CDR2 FYNNEI. The CDR3 spells CASSEAPTGFSYNSPLHF. The CDR3 DNA follows: TGTGCCAGCAGTGAAGCTCCGACAGGATTCTCCTATAATTCACCCCTCCACTTT.

V and J are TRBV15 and TRBJ1-5, with D possibly being TRBD1 (6 bases). The CDR3 consists of 16 residues. Germline lookup yields CDR1 LNHNV and CDR2 YYDKDF (reference sequence). With 4 bases removed from V and 2 bases from J, the gap between germline ends came to 15 bases. CDR3 sequence: CATSTKGGVGNQPQHF. The CDR3 nucleotides are TGTGCCACCAGCACCAAAGGGGGGGTCGGCAATCAGCCCCAGCATTTT. The full variable domain, its missing parts supplied by reference TRBV15 and TRBJ1-5, is DAMVIQNPRYQVTQFGKPVTLSCSQTLNHNVMYWYQQKSSQAPKLLFHYYDKDFNNEADTPDNFQSRRPNTSFCFLDIRSPGLGDTAMYLCATSTKGGVGNQPQHFGDGTRLSIL.

The CDR3 sequence is CSVEDGTGEGYTF. The CDR3 nucleotides read TGCAGCGTTGAAGATGGGACAGGGGAGGGCTACACCTTC. J is TRBJ1-2 and V is TRBV29-1; 10 positions match TRBD1. CDR3 size: 13 residues. In germline, CDR1 is SQVTM, CDR2 ANQGSEA. The ends lost 0 bases at V and 8 bases at J; junction bases unmatched: 3.

The chain is built from TRBV6-4 and TRBJ1-1, with D perhaps TRBD1 (6 bases). CDR1 is MRHNA and CDR2 is SNTAGT in the germline V gene. This CDR3 comprises 14 residues. V dropped 6 bases and J dropped 10 bases, with 21 bases sitting between them. The chain's CDR3 is CASRDLGALVGAFF. In nucleotides, the CDR3 is TGTGCCAGCAGGGACCTGGGGGCCCTAGTGGGAGCTTTCTTT.

This clone was counted a few times. The chain employs TRBV6-4 and TRBJ2-3; 7 nucleotides match TRBD2. Unmatched junction bases numbered 5, after V lost 6 bases and J lost 2 bases. The germline CDR1 and CDR2 sequences are MRHNA and SNTAGT. CDR3 length equals 14 residues. The CDR3, as DNA: TGTGCCAGCAGCGCCCTAGCGGACACAGATACGCAGTATTTT. Amino acids: CASSALADTDTQYF.

The chain couples TRBV27 to TRBJ1-5; 9 bases match TRBD1. The germline gives CDR1 MNHEY, CDR2 SMNVEV (reference sequence). This CDR3 spans 14 amino acids. The ends lost 6 bases at V and 4 bases at J; junction bases unmatched: 4. The CDR3 loop reads CASRRTGVNQPQHF. CDR3 nucleotides: TGTGCCAGCAGGCGGACAGGGGTTAATCAGCCCCAGCATTTT.

The chain employs TRBV5-6 and TRBJ2-3; 10 nucleotides agree with TRBD1. The CDR3 totals 17 residues. The junction had 7 bases not matched to a gene; V was cut back by 0 bases and J by 3 bases. CDR1 SGHDT and CDR2 YYEEEE come from the germline V gene. CDR3 nucleotides: TGTGCCAGCAGCTTGGGCCCGACAGGGGGCGCGACAGATACGCAGTATTTT. It is translated as CASSLGPTGGATDTQYF.

This clone was observed a single time. The chain couples TRBV4-1 to TRBJ1-4, with a tentative D call TRBD1 (6 bases). The V end was cut by 0 bases, the J end by 3 bases, with 11 bases between. The CDR3 has 16 amino acids. The germline V gene has CDR1 MGHRA and CDR2 YSYEKL. The CDR3 region is CASSQDGQNANEKLFF. The CDR3 coding sequence is TGCGCCAGCAGCCAAGATGGACAGAATGCTAATGAAAAACTGTTTTTT.

This chain uses TRBV27 with TRBJ1-1; 12 nucleotides align to TRBD1. The CDR3 contains 14 residues. CDR1 is MNHEY, CDR2 SMNVEV, per germline (reference sequence). The J segment lost 12 bases and the V segment lost 6 bases, leaving 11 bases of the junction unmatched. The CDR3 is CASSGIGTGGDSFF. The CDR3 bases are TGTGCCAGCAGCGGGATCGGGACAGGGGGCGATTCTTTCTTT.

CDR3 in amino acids: CASSYSRAWIDEQFF. In DNA form, the CDR3 reads TGTGCCAGCAGTTACTCGAGGGCTTGGATTGATGAGCAGTTCTTC. The chain employs TRBV6-5 and TRBJ2-1, with a weak D call TRBD2 (5 bases). The CDR3 runs to 15 residues. V dropped 0 bases and J dropped 8 bases, with 14 bases sitting between them. The germline CDR1 and CDR2 sequences are MNHEY and SVGAGI.

This clone turned up a few times. The gene calls are TRBV28 and TRBJ1-4, with a weak D call TRBD1 (5 bases). CDR3 length: 16 residues. Trimming stripped 3 bases from V and 0 bases from J, with 11 bases between. The germline V gene has CDR1 MDHEN and CDR2 SYDVKM. The DNA of the CDR3 is TGTGCCAGCAGTTTTGGTGGGGGGTCAACTAATGAAAAACTGTTTTTT. Translation gives CASSFGGGSTNEKLFF.

This chain joins TRBV7-3 and TRBJ1-2; 7 positions match TRBD1. Germline values: CDR1 SGHTA, CDR2 FQGTGA. The CDR3 spans 13 residues. The V gene end was trimmed by 5 bases and the J gene end by 4 bases; junction bases not matched to a gene: 4. For the CDR3, the DNA is TGTGCCAGCAGCGGGGACAGTCGCTATGGCTACACCTTC. Translated, it gives CASSGDSRYGYTF.

The chain has TRBV6-1 and TRBJ1-4; 8 bases map to TRBD1. Trimming took 6 bases from V and 7 from J; bases not matched to a gene: 10. Germline CDR1 is MNHNS and CDR2 is SASEGT. CDR3 length: 15 residues. The CDR3 DNA reads TGTGCCAGCAGCGTCGGACAGGGCGGGAGTGAAAAACTGTTTTTT. This sequence encodes CASSVGQGGSEKLFF.

In its sample, this clone was seen a few times. The identical CDR3 is also encoded by other nucleotide sequences in the sample. The chain joins TRBV6-5 to TRBJ1-3; D unclear. V dropped 0 bases and J dropped 7 bases, with 13 bases sitting between them. Germline V gene lookup returns CDR1 MNHEY and CDR2 SVGAGI. This CDR3 has 15 amino acids. In DNA form, the CDR3 reads TGTGCCAGCAGTTACTCGGGTGAAGGCGGGAACACCATATATTTT. Translated: CASSYSGEGGNTIYF.

This clone was recorded only once. The chain joins TRBV7-6 to TRBJ2-1; D call uncertain. V was trimmed by 5 bases and J by 4 bases, leaving 15 bases between them. The germline CDR1 and CDR2 sequences are SGHVS and FNYEAQ. The CDR3 is 15 residues long. CDR3 in DNA: TGTGCCAGCAGCGCAGAGGCCCTTAAGTACAATGAGCAGTTCTTC. Its protein is CASSAEALKYNEQFF.